The 30 T cell receptor beta chains reported below all come from one sample, sequenced in a study of beta chain features in type 1 diabetes. Reverse transcribing all isolated RNA meant expressed TCRB transcripts were sequenced. Libraries were prepared by immunoSEQ multiplex PCR; TCRdb keeps only in-frame clonotypes and omits some of them. The table includes approximately 330,000 clones, 11% detected once. Input material: naive CD4+ T cells from blood. The source of these receptors is a woman aged 30 to 39 in good health.

This clone was detected only a few times. The chain recombines TRBV28 with TRBJ2-7, with 8 bases aligning to TRBD2. The CDR3 extends over 14 amino acids. The germline V gene encodes CDR1 MDHEN and CDR2 SYDVKM. The V segment lost 4 bases and the J segment 0 bases; nucleotides outside the gene matches: 2. This CDR3 is CASSSAGASYEQYF. As DNA, the CDR3 is TGTGCCAGCAGTTCAGCGGGAGCCTCCTACGAGCAGTACTTC.

The chain has TRBV28 and TRBJ1-5, with D maybe TRBD1 (5 bases). CDR1 and CDR2 from the germline V gene are MDHEN and SYDVKM. The CDR3 has 13 amino acids. The V end was cut by 2 bases, the J end by 7 bases, with 9 bases between. This chain's CDR3 is CASSLGGSQPQHF. CDR3 nucleotides: TGTGCCAGCAGTTTAGGGGGGAGCCAGCCCCAGCATTTT.

The CDR3 coding sequence is TGTGCCAGCAGCTCTGGAGGGAGCCTAGAGACCCAGTACTTC. Amino acid sequence: CASSSGGSLETQYF. V gene TRBV4-2 combines with J gene TRBJ2-5; maybe TRBD2 (6 bases). In germline, CDR1 is LGHNA, CDR2 YNFKEQ. The germline V and J ends were trimmed by 5 bases and 4 bases, with 14 bases remaining between them. The CDR3 is 14 residues long.

The chain links TRBV4-1 to TRBJ2-2; 9 bases are a match to TRBD2. CDR3 length: 18 amino acids. The germline gives CDR1 MGHRA, CDR2 YSYEKL. The J segment lost 8 bases and the V segment lost 0 bases, leaving 13 bases of the junction unmatched. CDR3 sequence reads: CASSQDRMVAGEGGELFF. CDR3 bases: TGCGCCAGCAGCCAAGATAGGATGGTAGCGGGAGAGGGGGGGGAGCTGTTTTTT.

This clone was observed a few times. V is TRBV7-9 and J is TRBJ2-3; tentatively, D is TRBD2 (6 bases). CDR3 length: 16 residues. The V and J ends lost 2 bases and 2 bases respectively, with 14 bases between them. Germline-derived CDR1 and CDR2 are SEHNR and FQNEAQ (reference sequence). The chain's CDR3 is CASSLRLVSVTDTQYF. The CDR3, as DNA: TGTGCCAGCAGCTTAAGACTAGTTAGCGTCACAGATACGCAGTATTTT.

There are a few counts of this clone. The rearrangement uses TRBV9 and TRBJ2-1, with TRBD2 identical over 10 bases. In germline, CDR1 is SGDLS, CDR2 YYNGEE. The CDR3 contains 15 residues. Trimming cost V 3 bases and J 4 bases; bases outside gene matches: 4. The CDR3, as DNA: TGTGCCAGCAGCGAGCCGGGACTAGCGTACAATGAGCAGTTCTTC. Residues: CASSEPGLAYNEQFF.

There are a few counts of this clone. The chain joins TRBV7-3 to TRBJ2-5; 12 bases are shared with TRBD1. Germline CDR1 reads SGHTA; CDR2 reads FQGTGA. The CDR3 length is 14 residues. J gave up 6 bases and V 5 bases, and 4 bases lay outside the gene matches. Here the CDR3 DNA reads TGTGCCAGCAGCCCGGGACAGGGGGCGAAGACCCAGTACTTC. Its translation is CASSPGQGAKTQYF. Full variable domain (outside the CDR3, taken from reference TRBV7-3 and TRBJ2-5): GAGVSQTPSNKVTEKGKYVELRCDPISGHTALYWYRQSLGQGPEFLIYFQGTGAADDSGLPNDRFFAVRPEGSVSTLKIQRTERGDSAVYLCASSPGQGAKTQYFGPGTRLLVL.

This clone was counted once. The CDR3 sequence is CASSIVLAGAKQFF. The CDR3 DNA sequence: TGTGCCAGTAGTATAGTCCTTGCTGGGGCTAAGCAGTTCTTC. This chain uses TRBV19 with TRBJ2-1; possibly TRBD1 for D (5 bases). Germline CDR1 is LNHDA and CDR2 is SQIVND (reference sequence). Trimming left V 1 base short and J 11 bases short, with 15 bases between. The CDR3 is 14 amino acids.

This clone turned up a few times. The chain couples TRBV7-9 to TRBJ2-2; TRBD2 is a possible D gene (5 bases). Germline V gene data show CDR1 as SEHNR and CDR2 as FQNEAQ (reference sequence). Trimming pared 7 bases from V and 4 bases from J, leaving 13 bases between. This CDR3 comprises 14 residues. The CDR3 loop is CASTVDGGTGELFF. The CDR3 nucleotides are TGTGCCAGCACCGTGGACGGAGGCACCGGGGAGCTGTTTTTT.

This clone was observed a handful of times. This chain links TRBV4-3 with TRBJ2-7; the D gene is possibly TRBD1 (5 bases). The germline gives CDR1 LGHNA, CDR2 YSLEER. There are 14 residues in the CDR3. V was pared by 1 base and J by 1 base, with 8 bases between. The CDR3 DNA sequence: TGCGCCAGCAGCCAAGGGACACATTCCTACGAGCAGTACTTC. Translation: CASSQGTHSYEQYF.

The chain links TRBV28 to TRBJ2-1; 13 bases match TRBD2. J lost 6 bases, V lost 6 bases, and 11 bases had no gene match. The CDR3 is 17 residues long. Looked up from germline, CDR1 is MDHEN and CDR2 is SYDVKM. The CDR3 is CASSPDQLAGGINEQFF. As DNA, the CDR3 is TGTGCCAGCAGCCCCGATCAACTAGCGGGGGGGATCAATGAGCAGTTCTTC.

This rearrangement joins TRBV18 to TRBJ1-5; no firm D call. Germline CDR1 is KGHSH and CDR2 is LQKENI. The CDR3 is 14 amino acids. V gave up 2 bases and J gave up 6 bases, with 11 bases separating them. CDR3 amino acids: CASSPSDKSQPQHF. CDR3 nucleotide sequence: TGTGCCAGCTCACCATCCGACAAGTCTCAGCCCCAGCATTTT.

This clone was observed a few times. CDR3 sequence: CASSVGLAGMGQFF. DNA for the CDR3: TGTGCCAGCAGCGTGGGACTAGCGGGAATGGGGCAGTTCTTC. The chain carries TRBV6-4 and TRBJ2-1, with 13 bases lining up with TRBD2. Germline loops: CDR1 MRHNA, CDR2 SNTAGT. J lost 12 bases, V lost 6 bases, and 8 bases had no gene match. The CDR3 has 14 amino acids.

This clone was counted only a few times. V gene TRBV6-1 combines with J gene TRBJ2-1, with 10 bases aligning to TRBD1. The CDR3 spans 15 residues. V was pared by 6 bases and J by 7 bases, with 9 bases of the junction left unmatched. Germline V lookup: CDR1 MNHNS, CDR2 SASEGT. The CDR3 nucleotides read TGTGCCAGCAGGGGCTCACCGGGACAGGGGAATGAGCAGTTCTTC. It translates to CASRGSPGQGNEQFF.

This clone was recorded a few times. V gene TRBV29-1 combines with J gene TRBJ1-4; D call uncertain. V was cut by 6 bases and J by 0 bases, with 5 bases left in between. This CDR3 has 12 residues. Germline CDR1 reads SQVTM; CDR2 reads ANQGSEA. The CDR3 nucleotides read TGCAGCGTCCTTGCAACTAATGAAAAACTGTTTTTT. Protein product: CSVLATNEKLFF.

This clone was observed a handful of times. The rearrangement joins TRBV25-1 to TRBJ2-5, with 9 bases identical to TRBD1. Matching the DNA end better, TRBJ2-7 makes the J call doubtful. Germline assignment: CDR1 MGHDK and CDR2 SYGVNS. The CDR3 loop spans 15 amino acids. The CDR3 sequence is CASSGAGTGNYEQYF. The CDR3 bases are TGTGCCAGCAGTGGGGCAGGGACAGGGAACTACGAGCAGTACTTC.

The chain recombines TRBV5-6 with TRBJ2-1, with 9 bases identical to TRBD1. V was clipped by 2 bases and J by 0 bases; unmatched bases: 12. CDR1 and CDR2 from the germline V gene are SGHDT and YYEEEE. The CDR3 is 19 residues long. Here the CDR3 DNA reads TGTGCCAGCAGCTTCCCGACTTGGACAGGGGAGAGCTCCTACAATGAGCAGTTCTTC. Its protein is CASSFPTWTGESSYNEQFF.

This clone came up a few times. The chain has TRBV18 and TRBJ2-5; TRBD2 is a possible D gene (5 bases). The length of the CDR3 is 13 residues. Between the trimmed V and J ends, which lost 0 bases and 5 bases, there was a span of 7 bases. The germline gives CDR1 KGHSH, CDR2 LQKENI. The CDR3 protein is CASSPPSGETQYF. CDR3 nucleotide sequence: TGTGCCAGCTCACCACCGTCGGGGGAGACCCAGTACTTC. Based on the CDR3 plus reference TRBV18 and TRBJ2-5, the full variable domain is NAGVMQNPRHLVRRRGQEARLRCSPMKGHSHVYWYRQLPEEGLKFMVYLQKENIIDESGMPKERFSAEFPKEGPSILRIQQVVRGDSAAYFCASSPPSGETQYFGPGTRLLVL.

For the CDR3, the DNA is TGTGCCAGCAGCCAGGGCCGGAGCGCTGGAGAGACCCAGTACTTC. It codes for CASSQGRSAGETQYF. This chain connects TRBV9 to TRBJ2-5; possible D gene TRBD1, 5 bases. V lost 4 bases, J lost 4 bases, and 17 bases lay in between. CDR3 length: 15 amino acids. Germline CDR1 and CDR2: SGDLS and YYNGEE.

The rearrangement links TRBV7-2 to TRBJ2-5; perhaps TRBD2 as D (5 bases). The CDR3 contains 13 residues. The V end lost 1 base, the J end lost 5 bases, and 8 bases lay between the germline ends. Germline CDR1 and CDR2: SGHTA and FQGNSA. The chain's CDR3 is CASSLVLVETQYF. CDR3 sequence (DNA): TGTGCCAGCAGCTTAGTACTAGTTGAGACCCAGTACTTC. Complete variable domain (other parts from reference TRBV7-2 and TRBJ2-5): GAGVSQSPSNKVTEKGKDVELRCDPISGHTALYWYRQSLGQGLEFLIYFQGNSAPDKSGLPSDRFSAERTGGSVSTLTIQRTQQEDSAVYLCASSLVLVETQYFGPGTRLLVL.

This clone has more than one count but fewer than ten. The chain carries TRBV19 and TRBJ2-7; TRBD2 matches at 15 bases. The V and J ends lost 7 bases and 3 bases, in that order; junction bases with no gene match: 13. The germline gives CDR1 LNHDA, CDR2 SQIVND (reference sequence). CDR3 size: 18 residues. The CDR3 DNA reads as TGTGCCAGTAAGGAGGATTCGGGACTAGCGGGAGGCCACTACGAGCAGTACTTC. Amino acids: CASKEDSGLAGGHYEQYF.

This clone was seen a handful of times. J is TRBJ2-3 and V is TRBV7-2; 7 nucleotides line up with TRBD2. This CDR3 contains 15 residues. Germline V gene sequence: CDR1 SGHTA, CDR2 FQGNSA. The trim removed 0 bases at V and 5 bases at J, leaving 5 bases unmatched. CDR3 protein: CASSLASGVGDTQYF. The CDR3 DNA reads TGTGCCAGCAGCTTAGCGAGCGGGGTGGGAGATACGCAGTATTTT.

The CDR3 protein is CASSYGGYHDEQYF. The DNA of the CDR3 is TGTGCCAGCAGTTACGGGGGGTATCATGACGAGCAGTACTTC. This chain joins TRBV6-7 and TRBJ2-7; possible D gene TRBD2, 6 bases. TRBV6-7 belongs to the ORF category, with a function that is uncertain. The CDR3 contains 14 residues. V gave up 2 bases and J gave up 5 bases, with 13 bases separating them.

The chain carries TRBV28 and TRBJ2-7; TRBD2 agrees at 9 bases. Trimming at V came to 3 bases and at J to 3 bases, leaving 6 bases not matched to a gene. Germline CDR1 and CDR2: MDHEN and SYDVKM. The CDR3 contains 15 residues. CDR3 nucleotide sequence: TGTGCCAGCAGTTTGTCCGGGACTAGCATCTACGAGCAGTACTTC. It translates to CASSLSGTSIYEQYF.

This chain joins TRBV7-2 and TRBJ2-1, with TRBD2 identical over 11 bases. J gave up 6 bases and V 5 bases, and 9 bases lay outside the gene matches. Germline V gene lookup returns CDR1 SGHTA and CDR2 FQGNSA. The CDR3 covers 16 residues. The CDR3 loop is CASSLLAGGPANEQFF. The CDR3 nucleotides read TGTGCCAGCAGCCTATTAGCGGGAGGGCCGGCCAATGAGCAGTTCTTC.

This clone was seen more than once but under ten times. CDR3: CASSSTSPNEQFF. CDR3 coding DNA: TGTGCCAGCAGCTCGACTAGCCCCAATGAGCAGTTCTTC. The chain employs TRBV7-3 and TRBJ2-1; 7 bases align to TRBD2. In germline, CDR1 is SGHTA, CDR2 FQGTGA. The CDR3 contains 13 residues. V shed 4 bases, J shed 6 bases, and the junction held 3 bases outside the gene matches.

The chain recombines TRBV28 with TRBJ1-5, with 9 bases lining up with TRBD1. This CDR3 region has 14 residues. V trimming: 8 bases; J trimming: 4 bases; junction bases outside the gene matches: 6. From germline, CDR1 is MDHEN and CDR2 SYDVKM. Here the CDR3 DNA reads TGTGCCAGCCGACAGGGGGTAGAGAATCAGCCCCAGCATTTT. The encoded protein is CASRQGVENQPQHF.

This clone was seen more than once but under ten times. This chain joins TRBV5-6 and TRBJ2-5; D is unresolved. V was clipped by 0 bases and J by 4 bases, with 4 bases between them. The CDR3 extends over 12 amino acids. Per the germline V gene, CDR1 is SGHDT and CDR2 is YYEEEE. This chain's CDR3 is CASSLGAETQYF. The CDR3 coding sequence is TGTGCCAGCAGCTTGGGGGCAGAGACCCAGTACTTC.

V and J are TRBV29-1 and TRBJ2-5, with 8 bases identical to TRBD1. CDR3 length: 11 amino acids. Germline V gene data show CDR1 as SQVTM and CDR2 as ANQGSEA. Trimming at V came to 8 bases and at J to 5 bases, leaving 4 bases not matched to a gene. Written as DNA, the CDR3 is TGCAGCACAGGGGGAGATGAGACCCAGTACTTC. As protein: CSTGGDETQYF.

This clone was seen only a few times. This chain links TRBV5-1 with TRBJ2-5; 12 bases map to TRBD2. The length of the CDR3 is 14 residues. The trim removed 4 bases at V and 5 bases at J, leaving 3 bases unmatched. Germline loops: CDR1 SGHRS, CDR2 YFSETQ. As DNA, the CDR3 is TGCGCCAGCAGCCTCACTAGCGGGAGGGAGACCCAGTACTTC. Its protein is CASSLTSGRETQYF. The whole variable domain, filled in from reference TRBV5-1 and TRBJ2-5, reads KAGVTQTPRYLIKTRGQQVTLSCSPISGHRSVSWYQQTPGQGLQFLFEYFSETQRNKGNFPGRFSGRQFSNSRSEMNVSTLELGDSALYLCASSLTSGRETQYFGPGTRLLVL.